This T cell receptor (beta chain) is drawn from a study of Ad26.COV2.S vaccination and SARS-CoV-2 variants. Points from the study as a whole: Possible underestimation of total T cell responses by the TCR breadth and depth analyses was noted. The breadth of spike-specific CD8+ and CD4+ T cell responses after vaccination was reportedly substantial. People who got the vaccine had more spike-specific TCR breadth than people who got placebo.

Concerning this clone itself: As yet, its antigen is unknown.

Sequencing was performed with immunoSEQ multiplex PCR; in TCRdb, only in-frame clones are kept and a portion is missing. The sample contains about 350,000 clones, 92% of which appear only once. With V trimmed by 6 bases and J by 0 bases, 14 bases remained unmatched. Germline lookup yields CDR1 ENHRY and CDR2 SYGVKD. This CDR3 comprises 19 residues. This sequence originates from a human donor who had recovered from COVID-19. The V and J genes are TRBV10-3 and TRBJ2-6; 7 nucleotides align to TRBD1. The specimen was peripheral blood, collected after recovery from COVID-19. CDR3 bases: TGTGCCATCAGCCCTACTCCGGGACAGATGCCCTCTGGGGCCAACGTCCTGACTTTC. Translated: CAISPTPGQMPSGANVLTF.